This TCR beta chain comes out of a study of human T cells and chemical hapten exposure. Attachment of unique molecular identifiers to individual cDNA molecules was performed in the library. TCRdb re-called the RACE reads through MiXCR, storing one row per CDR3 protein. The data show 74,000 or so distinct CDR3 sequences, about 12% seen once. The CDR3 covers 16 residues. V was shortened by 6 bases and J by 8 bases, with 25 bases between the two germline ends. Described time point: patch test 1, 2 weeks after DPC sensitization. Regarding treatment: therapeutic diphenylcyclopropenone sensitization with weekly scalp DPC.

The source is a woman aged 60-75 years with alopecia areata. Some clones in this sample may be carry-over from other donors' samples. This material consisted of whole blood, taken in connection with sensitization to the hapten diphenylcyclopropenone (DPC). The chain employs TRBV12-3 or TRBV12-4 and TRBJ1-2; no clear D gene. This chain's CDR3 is CASRLGPGRRVGGYTF. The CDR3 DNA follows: TGTGCCAGCAGACTCGGGCCCGGACGGCGGGTTGGAGGCTACACCTTC.